This T cell receptor beta chain came from a study of shared clonotypes between healthy human individuals (TCRdb year 2020). The study in broad terms: The cohort comprised two women and a few men aged 18 to 49 years. Blood TCR repertoires of about five healthy adults were deeply sequenced to estimate repertoire size and the extent of clonotype sharing between individuals. Between about 0.8 and 9.5 billion PBMCs per donor were obtained by leukapheresis. For each donor, three plates each were used for CD4 naive and CD4 memory, two plates were used for CD8 naive, and one plate was used for CD8 memory. Different laboratories and diverse techniques were used to prepare libraries and sequence TCR repertoires, to increase sequencing depth and limit assay-specific biases.

Using the deep immunoSEQ assay, multiplex PCR amplified TCR CDR3 regions from genomic DNA. Genomic DNA extracted from each cell subset was distributed evenly over all wells of several immunoSEQ 96-well plates, and each plate served as one replicate. For sorted subsets, roughly 200 ng of genomic DNA, equivalent to around 31,000 T cell genomes, went into each replicate PCR. The purified libraries were quantified using a Qubit 3.0 fluorometer, sized with a Bioanalyzer 2100, and then quantified again using the KAPA Library Quantification kit. Each immunoSEQ 96-well plate was sequenced on its own single-read 150-cycle Illumina NextSeq 550 flow cell. Turning to the authors' computational methods: Because only junctional sequences without quality scores were contained in the immunoSEQ output, filtering matching that applied to full-length reads could not be performed. To assign V/J genes and CDR3, sequences were annotated against IMGT germline references using PyIR, a Python wrapper for IgBLAST v1.9. Any read was removed if the V/J assignment was weak (E-value above 1e-6), the CDR3 was missing, or the read contained stop codons, out-of-frame junctions, or ambiguous translated residues. V3J clonotypes were defined as sequences sharing an identical inferred V gene, J gene, and CDR3 amino acid sequence. The percentage overlap between two repertoires was calculated by dividing the number of shared unique clonotypes by the size of the smaller repertoire. Three approaches were used to assess repertoire richness: RTK rarefaction, the Chao1 estimator, and Recon v2.1 estimates of unobserved clonotypes. Generation probabilities were computed with OLGA for all TCRbeta clonotypes obtained by the gDNA method from a handful of donors. TCRdb stores this immuneACCESS table with in-frame sequences only. Part of the clones is absent; in the studies checked, under half of the shortfall reflects unresolved V genes, and no reason is known for the rest. V and J calls and clone size follow that table, whereas D and trimming were derived from the DNA. A total of approximately 620,000 clones appear in this sample, 97% of them only once. The top ten constitute roughly 0.05% of the sample.

The CDR3 runs 14 residues from the cysteine to the phenylalanine. Of all the DNA, just the CDR3 is kept, 42 bases in frame from base 1. CDR1 MNHEY and CDR2 SVGAGI are derived from the germline V gene. Trimming costs V 5 bases and J 4 bases, and their ends lie 12 bases apart. The donors were healthy, HIV-negative adults with no recently reported acute infections or vaccinations. Every donor was a Caucasian adult living in Nashville, Tennessee, USA. CD4+ T cells were enriched through magnetic negative selection, after which naive cells were positively selected on CD45RA and the remaining negative fraction served as the memory subset. Blood was obtained by leukapheresis, after which PBMCs were separated by Ficoll-Histopaque density gradient centrifugation and cryopreserved in liquid nitrogen vapor phase. Purity and quantity of every magnetically sorted T cell population were checked by analytical flow cytometry. Each sorted fraction had its genomic DNA isolated and then quantified by UV absorbance on a Nanodrop 2000c.

Paper-wide results and their limitations: Pairwise subsampling indicated that sequencing depth was expected to affect the degree of clonotype sharing among donors. Larger estimated clonotype richness was generally found for naive subsets than for memory subsets. The genetic and exposure-history diversity represented was limited by the small number of donors. Across four donors, approximately 5% of naive CD4, around 3.3% of naive CD8, approximately 2.5% of memory CD4, and approximately 0.4% of memory CD8 clonotypes were shared. Sampling was restricted to blood, and TCR repertoires in tissues likely differ from the TCR repertoires found in blood. Incomplete sequencing was indicated by rarefaction of sorted-subset datasets, despite the large sequencing depth. Compared with non-shared clonotypes, clonotypes shared by all four sorted-subset donors had higher generation probabilities.

As regards this clone: Its antigen is unknown. Per-base qualities were not stored, and no clone one base away is much larger.

Input material: naive CD4+ T cells sorted from blood. This sample's cell subset or site label indicates: CD45RA+ positively selected. The rearrangement joined TRBV6-5 to TRBJ1-5; the D gene assignment is ambiguous. The clonotype originates from a woman aged 25 to 39 in good health. The nucleotide sequence is given as TGTGCCAGCAGTAAGGGTACGGGGAATCAGCCCCAGCATTTT. It translates as CASSKGTGNQPQHF.